This entry lists 15 T cell receptor beta chains sequenced from one sample in a study of T cell responses to AZD1222 COVID-19 vaccine. Libraries were prepared by immunoSEQ multiplex PCR; TCRdb keeps only in-frame clonotypes and omits some of them. Of about 150,000 clones in the sample, 80% to 90% are singletons; the top ten hold 4.5% to 6%. The sample consisted of peripheral blood, taken on day 0 of MenACWY control vaccination. Receptor source: an adult in good health.

The rearrangement joins TRBV6-1 to TRBJ1-1; D is unresolved. Germline loops: CDR1 MNHNS, CDR2 SASEGT. The CDR3 spans 13 residues. Trimming cost V 3 bases and J 1 base, with 6 bases left between them. Written as DNA, the CDR3 is TGTGCCAGCAGTGACACCCGGAACACTGAAGCTTTCTTT. Translation gives CASSDTRNTEAFF.

This chain connects TRBV5-4 to TRBJ2-3, with D perhaps assigned TRBD1 or TRBD2 (6 bases each). The germline gives CDR1 SGHNT, CDR2 YYREEE (reference sequence). The CDR3 runs to 15 residues. Trimming took 4 bases from V and 4 from J, leaving 16 bases between them. This chain's CDR3 is CASSEGGNSADTQYF. CDR3 coding DNA: TGTGCCAGCAGCGAGGGGGGTAATAGCGCAGATACGCAGTATTTT.

CDR3 region: CASSQPRRDGAEAFF. CDR3 nucleotide sequence: TGTGCCAGCAGCCAACCCCGCAGGGATGGCGCTGAAGCTTTCTTT. This chain uses TRBV4-2 with TRBJ1-1, with a possible D match to TRBD1 (5 bases). The CDR3 has 15 residues. V was pared by 2 bases and J by 6 bases, with 16 bases between. The germline V gene has CDR1 LGHNA and CDR2 YNFKEQ.

The rearrangement uses TRBV7-8 and TRBJ2-3; D uncertain. Germline CDR1 is SGHVS and CDR2 is FQNEAQ. The CDR3 length is 13 residues. The V gene lost 4 bases and the J gene lost 4 bases, with 9 bases spanning the gap. The CDR3 region is CASSSEWADTQYF. The DNA of the CDR3 is TGTGCCAGCAGCTCCGAGTGGGCAGATACGCAGTATTTT. Full variable domain (missing parts from reference TRBV7-8 and TRBJ2-3): GAGVSQSPRYKVAKRGQDVALRCDPISGHVSLFWYQQALGQGPEFLTYFQNEAQLDKSGLPSDRFFAERPEGSVSTLKIQRTQQEDSAVYLCASSSEWADTQYFGPGTRLTVL.

The CDR3, as DNA: TGTGCCACCCAAGGCCGGGGCTCTGGAAACACCATATATTTT. It codes for CATQGRGSGNTIYF. The V gene is TRBV24-1, the J gene TRBJ1-3; D is unresolved. Germline V gene data show CDR1 as KGHDR and CDR2 as SFDVKD. The CDR3 runs 14 residues. Trimming cost V 9 bases and J 0 bases, with 11 bases left between them.

This clone appeared a single time. The rearrangement links TRBV6-6 to TRBJ1-2, with 7 bases fitting TRBD1. The germline gives CDR1 MNHNY, CDR2 SVGAGI (reference sequence). With 9 bases clipped from V and 3 bases from J, the junction kept 7 bases outside the gene matches. This CDR3 has 13 residues. The CDR3 bases are TGTGCCAGTAAGGAGGGGGCGGACTATGGCTACACCTTC. This sequence encodes CASKEGADYGYTF.

This chain links TRBV5-4 with TRBJ1-2, with D possibly matching TRBD1 (6 bases). CDR3 size: 14 residues. Trimming removed 5 bases at V and 5 bases at J, with 16 bases between. The germline V gene encodes CDR1 SGHNT and CDR2 YYREEE (reference sequence). CDR3 protein: CASSQQGSVYGYTF. CDR3 nucleotides: TGTGCCAGCAGTCAACAGGGTTCGGTTTATGGCTACACCTTC. The full variable domain, rest sourced from reference TRBV5-4 and TRBJ1-2, is ETGVTQSPTHLIKTRGQQVTLRCSSQSGHNTVSWYQQALGQGPQFIFQYYREEENGRGNFPPRFSGLQFPNYSSELNVNALELDDSALYLCASSQQGSVYGYTFGSGTRLTVV.

This rearrangement joins TRBV7-3 to TRBJ2-5, with D possibly called TRBD1 or TRBD2 (5 bases each). Trimming pared 4 bases from V and 4 bases from J, leaving 16 bases between. Per the germline V gene, CDR1 is SGHTA and CDR2 is FQGTGA. The CDR3 is made up of 15 amino acids. CDR3: CASSSGLSRGETQYF. CDR3 in DNA: TGTGCCAGCAGCTCAGGACTCTCAAGGGGAGAGACCCAGTACTTC. The entire variable domain, with the rest obtained from reference TRBV7-3 and TRBJ2-5, is as follows: GAGVSQTPSNKVTEKGKYVELRCDPISGHTALYWYRQSLGQGPEFLIYFQGTGAADDSGLPNDRFFAVRPEGSVSTLKIQRTERGDSAVYLCASSSGLSRGETQYFGPGTRLLVL.

This chain uses TRBV9 with TRBJ2-5; 7 nucleotides align to TRBD2. Germline trimming cut 4 bases from V and 0 bases from J; bases unmatched to any gene: 3. The CDR3 has 14 amino acids. Germline V gene lookup returns CDR1 SGDLS and CDR2 YYNGEE. CDR3 protein: CASSQRGDQETQYF. In DNA form, the CDR3 reads TGTGCCAGCAGCCAGCGGGGCGACCAAGAGACCCAGTACTTC.

CDR3 sequence reads: CASSELGGSTEAFF. CDR3 DNA sequence: TGTGCCAGCAGTGAGTTGGGGGGGAGCACTGAAGCTTTCTTT. This chain connects TRBV2 to TRBJ1-1, with D possibly being TRBD1 (5 bases). Trimming stripped 3 bases from V and 4 bases from J, with 12 bases between. CDR1 is SNHLY and CDR2 is FYNNEI in the germline V gene. The CDR3 contains 14 residues.

Only one count was recorded for this clone. The chain is built from TRBV15 and TRBJ1-2, with 8 bases identical to TRBD1. The CDR3 is 18 residues long. V shed 1 base, J shed 4 bases, and the junction held 14 bases outside the gene matches. Germline V gives CDR1 LNHNV, CDR2 YYDKDF (reference sequence). CDR3 sequence reads: CATSRGGSGRGRIYGYTF. CDR3 bases: TGTGCCACCAGCAGAGGGGGGTCCGGCAGGGGGCGCATCTATGGCTACACCTTC. The complete variable domain, with remaining parts taken from reference TRBV15 and TRBJ1-2, reads DAMVIQNPRYQVTQFGKPVTLSCSQTLNHNVMYWYQQKSSQAPKLLFHYYDKDFNNEADTPDNFQSRRPNTSFCFLDIRSPGLGDTAMYLCATSRGGSGRGRIYGYTFGSGTRLTVV.

The chain carries TRBV24-1 and TRBJ1-2; D remains unclear. CDR1 and CDR2 (germline): KGHDR, SFDVKD. V lost 0 bases and J 3 bases, leaving 13 bases between the germline ends. CDR3 length: 16 residues. In nucleotides, the CDR3 is TGTGCCACCAGTGATTTGGAGACACCTCTGGACTATGGCTACACCTTC. Protein sequence: CATSDLETPLDYGYTF.

The chain links TRBV19 to TRBJ1-2, with D hard to call. The germline V gene has CDR1 LNHDA and CDR2 SQIVND (reference sequence). CDR3 length: 14 amino acids. V was trimmed by 4 bases and J by 0 bases, leaving 9 bases between them. The CDR3 sequence is CASSRGEANYGYTF. CDR3 sequence (DNA): TGTGCCAGTAGTAGAGGAGAAGCTAACTATGGCTACACCTTC.

This clone has a single count. This chain links TRBV6-2 or TRBV6-3 with TRBJ1-6; D uncertain. V lost 6 bases, J lost 10 bases, and 19 bases lay in between. The CDR3 covers 15 residues. CDR1 and CDR2 (germline): MNHEY, SVGEGT. The CDR3 here is CASSPHLTENSPLHF. The DNA of the CDR3 is TGTGCCAGCAGCCCCCACCTAACAGAGAACTCACCCCTCCACTTT.

The chain links TRBV4-3 to TRBJ2-1; the D is unclear. This CDR3 has 13 amino acids. Trimming left V 0 bases short and J 5 bases short, with 5 bases between. CDR1 is LGHNA and CDR2 is YSLEER in the germline V gene. In nucleotides, the CDR3 is TGCGCCAGCAGCCAAGATCTGAACAATGAGCAGTTCTTC. It translates to CASSQDLNNEQFF.